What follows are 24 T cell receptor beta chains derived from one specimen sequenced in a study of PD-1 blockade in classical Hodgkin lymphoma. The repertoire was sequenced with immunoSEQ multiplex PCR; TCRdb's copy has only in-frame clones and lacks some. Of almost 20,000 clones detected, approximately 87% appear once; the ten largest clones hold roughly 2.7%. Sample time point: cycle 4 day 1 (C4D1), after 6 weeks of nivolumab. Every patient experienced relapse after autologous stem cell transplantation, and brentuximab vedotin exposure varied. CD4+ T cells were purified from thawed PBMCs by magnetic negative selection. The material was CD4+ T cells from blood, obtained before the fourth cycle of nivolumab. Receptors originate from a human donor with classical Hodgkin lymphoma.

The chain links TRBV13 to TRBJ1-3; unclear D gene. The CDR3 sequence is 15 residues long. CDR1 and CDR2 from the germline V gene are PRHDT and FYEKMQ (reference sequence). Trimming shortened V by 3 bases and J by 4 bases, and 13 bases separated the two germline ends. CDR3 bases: TGTGCCAGCAGCTTGTCCCCGGGAAACGGAAACACCATATATTTT. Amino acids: CASSLSPGNGNTIYF.

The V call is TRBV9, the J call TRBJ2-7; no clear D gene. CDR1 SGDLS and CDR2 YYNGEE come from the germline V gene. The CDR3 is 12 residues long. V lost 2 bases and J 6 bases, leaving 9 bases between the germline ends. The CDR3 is CASSVGVGEQYF. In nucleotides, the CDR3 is TGTGCCAGCAGCGTTGGAGTCGGCGAGCAGTACTTC.

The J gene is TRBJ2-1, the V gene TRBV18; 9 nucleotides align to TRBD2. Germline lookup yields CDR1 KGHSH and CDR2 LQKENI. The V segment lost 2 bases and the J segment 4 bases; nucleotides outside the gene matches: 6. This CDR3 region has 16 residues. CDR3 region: CASSPELAGSYNEQFF. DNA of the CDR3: TGTGCCAGCTCACCAGAACTAGCGGGCAGTTACAATGAGCAGTTCTTC.

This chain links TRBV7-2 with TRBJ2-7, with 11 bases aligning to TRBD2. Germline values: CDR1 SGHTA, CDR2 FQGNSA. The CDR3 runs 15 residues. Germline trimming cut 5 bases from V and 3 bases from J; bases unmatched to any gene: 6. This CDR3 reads CASSPGTSGSYEQYF. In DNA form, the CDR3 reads TGTGCCAGCAGCCCAGGGACTAGCGGAAGCTACGAGCAGTACTTC.

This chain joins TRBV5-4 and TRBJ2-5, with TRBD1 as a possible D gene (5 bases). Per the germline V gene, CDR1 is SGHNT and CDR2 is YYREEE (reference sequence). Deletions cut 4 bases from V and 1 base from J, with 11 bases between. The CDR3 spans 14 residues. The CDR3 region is CASSGAPFQETQYF. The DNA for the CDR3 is TGTGCCAGCAGCGGGGCCCCGTTCCAAGAGACCCAGTACTTC.

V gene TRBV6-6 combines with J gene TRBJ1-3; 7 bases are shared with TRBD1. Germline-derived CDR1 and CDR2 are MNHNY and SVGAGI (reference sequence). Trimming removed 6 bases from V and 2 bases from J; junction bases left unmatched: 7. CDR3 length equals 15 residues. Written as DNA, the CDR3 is TGTGCCAGCAGCCAGACAGGGAGCCCTGGAAACACCATATATTTT. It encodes CASSQTGSPGNTIYF.

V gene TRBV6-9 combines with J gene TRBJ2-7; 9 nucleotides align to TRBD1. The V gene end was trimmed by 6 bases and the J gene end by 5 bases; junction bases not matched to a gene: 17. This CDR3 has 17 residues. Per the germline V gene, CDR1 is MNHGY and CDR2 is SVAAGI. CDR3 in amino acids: CASRPGQGSGDVHEQYF. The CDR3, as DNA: TGTGCCAGCAGGCCGGGACAGGGATCGGGAGACGTCCACGAGCAGTACTTC.

The CDR3: CASSRDGGWGEQFF. The CDR3 DNA follows: TGCGCCAGCAGCCGGGACGGCGGATGGGGTGAGCAGTTCTTC. J is TRBJ2-1 and V is TRBV5-1; D may correspond to TRBD1 or TRBD2 (5 bases each). The CDR3 covers 14 residues. The germline V gene has CDR1 SGHRS and CDR2 YFSETQ. Trimming took off 4 bases at V and 9 bases at J, with 17 bases between the two ends.

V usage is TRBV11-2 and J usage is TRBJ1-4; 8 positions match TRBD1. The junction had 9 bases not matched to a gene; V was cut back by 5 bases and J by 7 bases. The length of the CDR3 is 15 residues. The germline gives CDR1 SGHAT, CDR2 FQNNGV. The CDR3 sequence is CASSPTGGIGEKLFF. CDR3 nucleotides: TGTGCCAGCAGCCCCACAGGGGGGATAGGTGAAAAACTGTTTTTT.

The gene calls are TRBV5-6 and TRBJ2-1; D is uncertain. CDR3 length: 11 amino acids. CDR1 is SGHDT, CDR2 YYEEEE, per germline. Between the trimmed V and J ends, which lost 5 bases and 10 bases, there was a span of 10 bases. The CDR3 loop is CASSGLGEQFF. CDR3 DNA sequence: TGTGCCAGCAGTGGCCTCGGGGAGCAGTTCTTC.

CDR3 loop: CASSHPTGLYYGYTF. The CDR3 bases are TGCGCCAGCAGCCATCCGACGGGACTCTACTATGGCTACACCTTC. The chain joins TRBV4-1 to TRBJ1-2; perhaps TRBD1 as D (5 bases). The V gene lost 3 bases and the J gene lost 3 bases, with 14 bases spanning the gap. The CDR3 runs 15 residues. CDR1 MGHRA and CDR2 YSYEKL come from the germline V gene.

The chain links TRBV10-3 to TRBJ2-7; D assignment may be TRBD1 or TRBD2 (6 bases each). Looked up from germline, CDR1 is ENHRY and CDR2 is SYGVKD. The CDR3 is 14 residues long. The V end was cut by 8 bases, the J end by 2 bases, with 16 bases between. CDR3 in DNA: TGTGCCATCGGGCGGGACACTCAAGCCTACGAGCAGTACTTC. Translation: CAIGRDTQAYEQYF.

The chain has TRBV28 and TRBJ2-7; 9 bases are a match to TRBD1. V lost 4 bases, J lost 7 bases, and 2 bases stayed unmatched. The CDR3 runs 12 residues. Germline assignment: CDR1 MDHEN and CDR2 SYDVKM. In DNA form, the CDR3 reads TGTGCCAGCAGTTCCGGGACAGGGGAGCAGTACTTC. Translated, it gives CASSSGTGEQYF.

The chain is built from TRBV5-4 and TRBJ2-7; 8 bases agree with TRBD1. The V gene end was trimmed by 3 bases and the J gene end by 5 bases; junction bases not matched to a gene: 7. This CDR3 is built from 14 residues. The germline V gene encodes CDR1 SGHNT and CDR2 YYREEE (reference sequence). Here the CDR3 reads CASSSGQGMNEQYF. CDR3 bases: TGTGCCAGCAGCTCCGGACAGGGTATGAACGAGCAGTACTTC. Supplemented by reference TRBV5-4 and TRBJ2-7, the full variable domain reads ETGVTQSPTHLIKTRGQQVTLRCSSQSGHNTVSWYQQALGQGPQFIFQYYREEENGRGNFPPRFSGLQFPNYSSELNVNALELDDSALYLCASSSGQGMNEQYFGPGTRLTVT.

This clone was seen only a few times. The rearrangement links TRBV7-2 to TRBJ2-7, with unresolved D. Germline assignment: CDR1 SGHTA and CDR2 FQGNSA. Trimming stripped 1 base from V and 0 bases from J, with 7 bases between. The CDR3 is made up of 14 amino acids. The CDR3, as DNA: TGTGCCAGCAGCTTAGTCAGGAGCTCCTACGAGCAGTACTTC. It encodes CASSLVRSSYEQYF.

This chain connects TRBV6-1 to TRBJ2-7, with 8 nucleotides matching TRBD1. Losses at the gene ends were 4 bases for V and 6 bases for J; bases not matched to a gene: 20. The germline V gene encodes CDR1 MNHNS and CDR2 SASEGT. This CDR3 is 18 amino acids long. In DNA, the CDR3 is TGTGCCAGCAGTGGGCGACAGGGGTCGGGGCTCCTCACATCCGAGCAGTACTTC. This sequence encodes CASSGRQGSGLLTSEQYF.

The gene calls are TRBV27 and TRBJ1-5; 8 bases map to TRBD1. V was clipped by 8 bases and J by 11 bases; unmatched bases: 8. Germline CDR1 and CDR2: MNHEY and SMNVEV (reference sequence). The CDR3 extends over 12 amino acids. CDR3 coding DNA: TGTGCCAGCGGATACAGGGGGTTCACCCAGCATTTT. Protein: CASGYRGFTQHF.

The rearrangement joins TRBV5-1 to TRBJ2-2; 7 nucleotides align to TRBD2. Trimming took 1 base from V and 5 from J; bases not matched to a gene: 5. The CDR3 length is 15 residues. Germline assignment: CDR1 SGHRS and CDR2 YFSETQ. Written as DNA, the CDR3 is TGCGCCAGCAGCTTGTCGGCGGGGGAAACCGGGGAGCTGTTTTTT. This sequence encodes CASSLSAGETGELFF.

In DNA form, the CDR3 reads TGTGCCATCGGGCAGGGGGCTTATCAGCCCCAGCATTTT. It yields the protein CAIGQGAYQPQHF. V is TRBV10-3 and J is TRBJ1-5; 8 bases map to TRBD1. The CDR3 totals 13 residues. Germline V gives CDR1 ENHRY, CDR2 SYGVKD. The ends lost 8 bases at V and 5 bases at J; junction bases unmatched: 5.

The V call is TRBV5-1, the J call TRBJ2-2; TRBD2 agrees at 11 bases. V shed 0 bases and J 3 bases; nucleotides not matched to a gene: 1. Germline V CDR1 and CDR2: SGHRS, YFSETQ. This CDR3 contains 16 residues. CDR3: CASSLEGLADTGELFF. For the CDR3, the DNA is TGCGCCAGCAGCTTGGAGGGACTAGCGGACACCGGGGAGCTGTTTTTT.

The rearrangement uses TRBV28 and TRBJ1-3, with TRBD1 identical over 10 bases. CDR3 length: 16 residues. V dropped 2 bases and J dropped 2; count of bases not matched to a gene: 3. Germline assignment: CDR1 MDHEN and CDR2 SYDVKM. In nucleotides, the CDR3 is TGTGCCAGCAGTTTACGGACAGGGGGTGCTGGAAACACCATATATTTT. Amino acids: CASSLRTGGAGNTIYF.

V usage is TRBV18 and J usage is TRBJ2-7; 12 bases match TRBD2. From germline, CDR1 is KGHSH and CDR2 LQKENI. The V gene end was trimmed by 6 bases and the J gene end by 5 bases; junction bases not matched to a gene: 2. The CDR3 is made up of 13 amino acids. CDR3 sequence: CASSRTSGNEQYF. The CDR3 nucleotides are TGTGCCAGCTCCCGGACTAGCGGGAACGAGCAGTACTTC.

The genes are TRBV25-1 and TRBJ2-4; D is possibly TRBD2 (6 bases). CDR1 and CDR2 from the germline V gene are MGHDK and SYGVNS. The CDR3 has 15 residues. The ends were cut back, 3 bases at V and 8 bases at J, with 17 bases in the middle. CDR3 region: CASSEGRRPGDIQYF. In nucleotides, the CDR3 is TGTGCCAGCAGTGAGGGCCGCCGTCCGGGGGACATTCAGTACTTC.

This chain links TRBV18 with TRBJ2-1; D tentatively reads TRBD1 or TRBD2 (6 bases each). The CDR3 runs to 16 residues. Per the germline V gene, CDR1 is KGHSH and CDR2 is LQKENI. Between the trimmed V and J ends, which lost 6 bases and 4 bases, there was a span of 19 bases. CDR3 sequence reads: CASSPLVGGSYNEQFF. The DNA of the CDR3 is TGTGCCAGCTCGCCCCTCGTCGGGGGCTCTTACAATGAGCAGTTCTTC.